Given below is one TCR beta chain in context. Its target is unknown. The germline gives CDR1 SGHRS, CDR2 YFSETQ. The CDR3 has 15 amino acids. V was pared by 0 bases and J by 1 base, with 10 bases between. These data come from a study of cytomegalovirus exposure and HLA in healthy donors. Study-wide context: The 120 validation repertoires used the same platform as the roughly 670 first-cohort repertoires (as reported by a later analysis).

Study-wide findings and caveats: The listing of roughly 160 TCR beta chains classed them as cytomegalovirus-associated.

Repertoires were generated with immunoSEQ multiplex PCR, while TCRdb's copy carries only in-frame clones and drops some. Altogether about 120,000 clones are present, approximately 87% being singletons, with the ten largest covering roughly 2%. It was the approximately 120-subject validation cohort, separate from the approximately 700-subject first cohort, to which the donors belonged. The chain couples TRBV5-1 to TRBJ2-5; tentative D call: TRBD1 (6 bases). The sample consisted of PBMCs. The receptor was isolated from a woman aged 25-40 years in good health and CMV-seronegative. The CDR3, as DNA: TGCGCCAGCAGCTTGGAGGGACATTTCCAAGAGACCCAGTACTTC. Protein sequence: CASSLEGHFQETQYF.